The 24 T cell receptor beta chains in this list originate from one sample, sequenced in a study of cytomegalovirus exposure and HLA in healthy donors. PCR employed 60 Vbeta and 13 Jbeta primers. Libraries were prepared by immunoSEQ multiplex PCR; TCRdb keeps only in-frame clonotypes and omits some of them. There are 100,000 to 150,000 clones in the sample, with approximately 1.7% held by the top ten. Sequenced material: PBMCs. The origin of the receptors is a middle-aged woman in good health and CMV-seropositive.

The rearrangement uses TRBV6-4 and TRBJ2-3, with 10 bases lining up with TRBD2. The V segment lost 4 bases and the J segment 1 base; nucleotides outside the gene matches: 2. The length of the CDR3 is 15 residues. The germline V gene has CDR1 MRHNA and CDR2 SNTAGT. CDR3: CASSVGTSGTDTQYF. The CDR3 DNA is TGTGCCAGCAGTGTTGGGACTAGCGGCACAGATACGCAGTATTTT.

The chain is built from TRBV6-5 and TRBJ2-5, with 7 bases identical to TRBD2. Germline V gene data show CDR1 as MNHEY and CDR2 as SVGAGI. J gave up 1 base and V 6 bases, and 8 bases lay outside the gene matches. The CDR3 consists of 15 residues. CDR3 DNA sequence: TGTGCCAGCAGCCTCGGACTAGGGCTCCAAGAGACCCAGTACTTC. Its translation: CASSLGLGLQETQYF.

The V and J genes are TRBV28 and TRBJ1-2; a weak D match, TRBD1 (5 bases). The germline gives CDR1 MDHEN, CDR2 SYDVKM. V dropped 6 bases and J dropped 7 bases, with 24 bases sitting between them. The CDR3 loop spans 16 amino acids. The chain's CDR3 is CASSPIGTGRGSGYTF. CDR3 nucleotides: TGTGCCAGCAGCCCGATTGGGACTGGACGCGGGAGTGGCTACACCTTC.

J is TRBJ1-5 and V is TRBV10-3; the D is unclear. The CDR3 runs to 12 residues. Germline CDR1 ENHRY, CDR2 SYGVKD. Trimming took off 2 bases at V and 5 bases at J, with 4 bases between the two ends. CDR3 bases: TGTGCCATCAGTGAGCCAGATCAGCCCCAGCATTTT. This gives the protein CAISEPDQPQHF.

The chain has TRBV18 and TRBJ1-2, with D perhaps matching TRBD1 (5 bases). The CDR3 totals 15 residues. Germline V CDR1 and CDR2: KGHSH, LQKENI. Deletions cut 3 bases from V and 5 bases from J, with 16 bases between. CDR3 residues: CASSPLAQGGYGYTF. In DNA form, the CDR3 reads TGTGCCAGCTCACCCCTAGCGCAGGGTGGATATGGCTACACCTTC.

The genes are TRBV7-3 and TRBJ2-1, with a possible D match to TRBD1 (5 bases). The CDR3 extends over 12 amino acids. Germline values: CDR1 SGHTA, CDR2 FQGTGA. Trimming left V 2 bases short and J 8 bases short, with 7 bases between. The CDR3 reads CASSLQGDEQFF. DNA of the CDR3: TGTGCCAGCAGCTTACAGGGCGATGAGCAGTTCTTC.

The chain recombines TRBV11-2 with TRBJ2-1; tentative D call: TRBD1 (6 bases). The V gene lost 1 base and the J gene lost 6 bases, with 10 bases spanning the gap. Germline CDR1 and CDR2: SGHAT and FQNNGV. The CDR3 covers 14 residues. CDR3 sequence reads: CASSLGWGRNEQFF. The CDR3 DNA reads as TGTGCCAGCAGCTTAGGCTGGGGGCGCAATGAGCAGTTCTTC.

The chain has TRBV18 and TRBJ2-7; TRBD1 matches 7 bases. CDR1 is KGHSH and CDR2 is LQKENI in the germline V gene. This CDR3 is built from 13 residues. J lost 1 base, V lost 3 bases, and 0 bases had no gene match. CDR3: CASSPGQSYEQYF. CDR3 nucleotides: TGTGCCAGCTCACCGGGACAGTCCTACGAGCAGTACTTC. Based on the CDR3 plus reference TRBV18 and TRBJ2-7, the full variable domain is NAGVMQNPRHLVRRRGQEARLRCSPMKGHSHVYWYRQLPEEGLKFMVYLQKENIIDESGMPKERFSAEFPKEGPSILRIQQVVRGDSAAYFCASSPGQSYEQYFGPGTRLTVT.

This chain joins TRBV28 and TRBJ2-7; TRBD1 matches at 7 bases. Germline V lookup: CDR1 MDHEN, CDR2 SYDVKM. The CDR3 has 12 amino acids. V shed 3 bases and J 7 bases; nucleotides not matched to a gene: 3. Here the CDR3 reads CASSLTGQEQYF. The CDR3 nucleotides read TGTGCCAGCAGTTTGACAGGGCAGGAGCAGTACTTC.

The chain combines TRBV28 with TRBJ1-5, with 8 bases lining up with TRBD1. V lost 5 bases, J lost 1 base, and 7 bases stayed unmatched. CDR1 is MDHEN and CDR2 is SYDVKM in the germline V gene. The CDR3 covers 16 residues. CDR3 protein: CASSTVRTGSNQPQHF. CDR3 nucleotides: TGTGCCAGCAGTACCGTGAGGACAGGGAGCAATCAGCCCCAGCATTTT.

J is TRBJ2-7 and V is TRBV30; 9 bases are shared with TRBD2. CDR1 GTSNPN and CDR2 SVGIG come from the germline V gene (reference sequence). With V trimmed by 0 bases and J by 2 bases, 14 bases remained unmatched. The CDR3 is 18 residues long. CDR3 in amino acids: CAWSVLGGRAFVTYEQYF. CDR3 sequence (DNA): TGTGCCTGGAGTGTATTGGGCGGGAGGGCCTTCGTAACCTACGAGCAGTACTTC.

This sequence joins TRBV29-1 and TRBJ1-5; possible D gene TRBD1, 5 bases. Germline lookup yields CDR1 SQVTM and CDR2 ANQGSEA. This CDR3 is 13 amino acids long. V was pared by 4 bases and J by 6 bases, with 13 bases between. Here the CDR3 DNA reads TGCAGCGTTGTTGGGCAGGGCGGTCAGCCCCAGCATTTT. Its protein product is CSVVGQGGQPQHF. The variable domain in full, with the rest retrieved from reference TRBV29-1 and TRBJ1-5, is SAVISQKPSRDICQRGTSLTIQCQVDSQVTMMFWYRQQPGQSLTLIATANQGSEATYESGFVIDKFPISRPNLTFSTLTVSNMSPEDSSIYLCSVVGQGGQPQHFGDGTRLSIL.

The chain employs TRBV6-1 and TRBJ2-7; TRBD2 aligns across 11 bases. The CDR3 runs 17 residues. V was pared by 2 bases and J by 1 base, with 7 bases of the junction left unmatched. Germline V CDR1 and CDR2: MNHNS, SASEGT. The CDR3 DNA reads as TGTGCCAGCAGTGAATTTAGGACTAGCGGGCTATCCTACGAGCAGTACTTC. It is translated as CASSEFRTSGLSYEQYF.

V is TRBV6-6 and J is TRBJ2-2, with 9 bases identical to TRBD1. The length of the CDR3 is 14 residues. CDR1 and CDR2 from the germline V gene are MNHNY and SVGAGI (reference sequence). J gave up 3 bases and V 7 bases, and 3 bases lay outside the gene matches. CDR3: CASNRQGDTGELFF. The DNA of the CDR3 is TGTGCCAGCAACAGACAGGGGGACACCGGGGAGCTGTTTTTT.

The chain carries TRBV28 and TRBJ1-5; D is possibly TRBD1 (5 bases). The CDR3 spans 11 residues. From germline, CDR1 is MDHEN and CDR2 SYDVKM. Trimming took off 6 bases at V and 8 bases at J, with 8 bases between the two ends. CDR3 sequence: CASRGHEPQHF. For the CDR3, the DNA is TGTGCCAGCAGGGGGCACGAGCCCCAGCATTTT.

The chain employs TRBV15 and TRBJ2-7, with D uncertain. The V gene lost 0 bases and the J gene lost 5 bases, with 14 bases spanning the gap. Per germline, CDR1 LNHNV and CDR2 YYDKDF (reference sequence). The CDR3 has 15 residues. This CDR3 is CATSRDSETWNEQYF. The DNA of the CDR3 is TGTGCCACCAGCAGAGATTCAGAGACTTGGAACGAGCAGTACTTC.

The V and J genes are TRBV14 and TRBJ2-1; 11 nucleotides match TRBD2. Trimming removed 1 base from V and 9 bases from J; junction bases left unmatched: 8. CDR1 is SGHDN, CDR2 FVKESK, per germline. The CDR3 is 16 amino acids. The CDR3 region is CASSQALAGGPSEQFF. The CDR3 nucleotides read TGTGCCAGCAGCCAAGCCTTAGCGGGAGGGCCGAGTGAGCAGTTCTTC.

The DNA for the CDR3 is TGTGCCTGGAGTTCTAGCGAAGAGACCCAGTACTTC. Residues: CAWSSSEETQYF. The J gene is TRBJ2-5, the V gene TRBV30; D is possibly TRBD2 (6 bases). The ends were cut back, 2 bases at V and 3 bases at J, with 7 bases in the middle. CDR3 length: 12 residues. CDR1 is GTSNPN, CDR2 SVGIG, per germline (reference sequence).

The V gene is TRBV19, the J gene TRBJ2-5, with 7 nucleotides matching TRBD2. Germline CDR1 reads LNHDA; CDR2 reads SQIVND (reference sequence). The ends lost 3 bases at V and 4 bases at J; junction bases unmatched: 5. CDR3 length: 14 residues. Written as DNA, the CDR3 is TGTGCCAGTAGTATCTACGGGAGGACAGAGACCCAGTACTTC. Translation: CASSIYGRTETQYF.

V is TRBV6-6 and J is TRBJ1-3; weak D call: TRBD1 (6 bases). Germline values: CDR1 MNHNY, CDR2 SVGAGI (reference sequence). CDR3 size: 14 residues. V was pared by 6 bases and J by 2 bases, with 11 bases between. This CDR3 is CASSLRGPGNTIYF. The CDR3 DNA is TGTGCCAGCAGCCTCAGGGGCCCTGGAAACACCATATATTTT.

The chain links TRBV10-2 to TRBJ2-3; 7 bases line up with TRBD2. V was pared by 3 bases and J by 0 bases, with 6 bases of the junction left unmatched. Germline V gene data show CDR1 as WSHSY and CDR2 as SAAADI. The CDR3 covers 16 residues. CDR3 loop: CASSETAGISTDTQYF. The CDR3 bases are TGCGCCAGCAGTGAAACAGCGGGGATTAGCACAGATACGCAGTATTTT.

The gene calls are TRBV6-1 and TRBJ2-2, with TRBD1 identical over 7 bases. The CDR3 is 15 residues long. CDR1 is MNHNS, CDR2 SASEGT, per germline. The trim removed 4 bases at V and 5 bases at J, leaving 7 bases unmatched. The CDR3 sequence is CASSGMTGYTGELFF. The CDR3, as DNA: TGTGCCAGCAGTGGGATGACAGGGTATACCGGGGAGCTGTTTTTT.

The genes are TRBV6-5 and TRBJ1-2; tentatively, D is TRBD1 (6 bases). Germline loops: CDR1 MNHEY, CDR2 SVGAGI. Trimming removed 4 bases from V and 8 bases from J, with 17 bases in between. CDR3 length equals 14 residues. The CDR3 DNA is TGTGCCAGCAGTTCTCTCGCTACAGGGTTGGGCTACACCTTC. It translates to CASSSLATGLGYTF.

The V call is TRBV6-5, the J call TRBJ2-5, with D hard to call. V was pared by 7 bases and J by 7 bases, with 13 bases between. Per the germline V gene, CDR1 is MNHEY and CDR2 is SVGAGI. The CDR3 extends over 12 amino acids. CDR3 DNA sequence: TGTGCCAGCACCTCGACTGTTGGGACCCAGTACTTC. It yields the protein CASTSTVGTQYF.